Here is one TCR beta chain with its context. The antigen is unknown. Thyroid surgery took place with no prior treatment in any patient. The sample originates from a study of metastatic and nonmetastatic thyroid tumors. Study summary: Where malignant and benign thyroid patients were concerned, repertoires were compared across blood and tumor or nodule tissue.

Study results and limitations: Reported TCR beta diversity, measured in blood and tumor, was significantly higher for malignant thyroid tumors than for benign nodules.

As processed by the authors: A papillary thyroid cancer distant-metastasis classifier was built from CDR3 differences across clinicopathological groups. TCRdb re-called the PCR reads through MiXCR. The V and J calls, along with clone size, are taken from TCRdb and not from the paper's own processing. Among some 4,200 clones listed, around 30% were seen once. Germline V gene sequence: CDR1 MDHEN, CDR2 SYDVKM. The CDR3 runs to 17 residues. V was clipped by 1 base and J by 4 bases; unmatched bases: 10. The V call is TRBV28, the J call TRBJ2-5; TRBD1 aligns across 9 bases. The TCR originated in a female donor with papillary thyroid cancer or a benign thyroid nodule (not recorded which). Some clones in this sample may be carry-over from other donors' samples. The specimen sequenced was adjacent normal tissue. CDR3 sequence: CASSLYPDRGRVETQYF. In DNA form, the CDR3 reads TGTGCCAGCAGTTTATACCCGGACAGGGGCAGGGTAGAGACCCAGTACTTC.